These 14 T cell receptor beta chains were all obtained from the same sample, sequenced in a study of blood T cell repertoires in COVID-19. The data were produced by immunoSEQ multiplex PCR, yet TCRdb's version contains in-frame clones alone and is incomplete. The table shows about 150,000 clones, with 84% occurring only once. Specimen: peripheral blood. Every receptor here comes from a woman between 50 and 59 years old with acute or convalescent COVID-19.

The V gene is TRBV25-1, the J gene TRBJ2-1; tentative D call: TRBD1 (5 bases). CDR1 and CDR2 (germline): MGHDK, SYGVNS. The CDR3 extends over 18 amino acids. Trimming pared 7 bases from V and 0 bases from J, leaving 22 bases between. CDR3 nucleotide sequence: TGTGCCAGCACCCCCGACCAGGGTCGGGCAGGCTCCTACAATGAGCAGTTCTTC. It encodes CASTPDQGRAGSYNEQFF. The variable domain in full, with the rest retrieved from reference TRBV25-1 and TRBJ2-1, is EADIYQTPRYLVIGTGKKITLECSQTMGHDKMYWYQQDPGMELHLIHYSYGVNSTEKGDLSSESTVSRIRTEHFPLTLESARPSHTSQYLCASTPDQGRAGSYNEQFFGPGTRLTVL.

The chain links TRBV5-5 to TRBJ1-2; D not resolved. The germline gives CDR1 SGHKS, CDR2 YYEKEE (reference sequence). V was pared by 3 bases and J by 8 bases, with 17 bases between. The CDR3 has 14 amino acids. The CDR3 DNA is TGTGCCAGCAGCTCGCCGGAGGGCGGTTGGGGCTACACCTTC. Encoded protein: CASSSPEGGWGYTF.

The V gene is TRBV6-5, the J gene TRBJ2-7; 9 bases fit TRBD1. V was pared by 0 bases and J by 4 bases, with 4 bases of the junction left unmatched. Germline lookup yields CDR1 MNHEY and CDR2 SVGAGI. The CDR3 covers 15 residues. This CDR3 reads CASSYSTGGKYEQYF. The CDR3 bases are TGTGCCAGCAGTTACTCGACAGGGGGGAAGTACGAGCAGTACTTC.

The gene calls are TRBV23-1 and TRBJ2-1; D is possibly TRBD2 (6 bases). TRBV23-1 is flagged as an ORF with uncertain function. This CDR3 has 16 residues. Trimming took 5 bases from V and 6 from J, leaving 20 bases between them. The CDR3 reads CASSGPGGWVCNEQFF. In DNA, the CDR3 is TGCGCCAGCAGTGGACCCGGGGGTTGGGTGTGCAATGAGCAGTTCTTC.

The chain carries TRBV14 and TRBJ2-1, with TRBD1 identical over 7 bases. Germline CDR1 is SGHDN and CDR2 is FVKESK. The CDR3 is 17 amino acids. V gave up 4 bases and J gave up 1 base; unmatched junction bases: 10. The CDR3 sequence is CASSPSTGAGSYNEQFF. The DNA of the CDR3 is TGTGCCAGCAGCCCGTCCACAGGGGCAGGATCCTACAATGAGCAGTTCTTC.

The chain links TRBV7-2 to TRBJ2-1; D is possibly TRBD2 (7 bases). This CDR3 spans 15 amino acids. Germline V lookup: CDR1 SGHTA, CDR2 FQGNSA. Trimming took off 5 bases at V and 4 bases at J, with 15 bases between the two ends. DNA for the CDR3: TGTGCCAGCAGCCTCGGAGCGGGACAATACAATGAGCAGTTCTTC. The encoded protein is CASSLGAGQYNEQFF.

The rearrangement joins TRBV7-3 to TRBJ2-3; 8 bases are shared with TRBD1. The junction had 5 bases not matched to a gene; V was cut back by 6 bases and J by 3 bases. CDR1 is SGHTA and CDR2 is FQGTGA in the germline V gene. The CDR3 consists of 14 residues. CDR3 DNA sequence: TGTGCCAGCAGTGGACAGGGTGGAACAGATACGCAGTATTTT. It encodes CASSGQGGTDTQYF.

The chain links TRBV14 to TRBJ1-1; TRBD1 agrees at 10 bases. V dropped 3 bases and J dropped 5; count of bases not matched to a gene: 9. This CDR3 is 16 amino acids long. Germline-derived CDR1 and CDR2 are SGHDN and FVKESK. CDR3: CASSQGKGQGRTEAFF. The CDR3 DNA is TGTGCCAGCAGCCAGGGGAAGGGACAGGGGAGGACTGAAGCTTTCTTT.

The rearrangement links TRBV3-1 (or the pseudogene TRBV3-2) to TRBJ2-1; 15 bases map to TRBD2. The CDR3 covers 21 residues. Germline trimming cut 1 base from V and 4 bases from J; bases unmatched to any gene: 14. Germline CDR1 LGHDT, CDR2 YNNKEL (reference sequence). CDR3 nucleotide sequence: TGTGCCAGCAGCCAAGGAACCGGGACTAGCGGGAGGCCTTGCCTATACAATGAGCAGTTCTTC. This gives the protein CASSQGTGTSGRPCLYNEQFF.

As DNA, the CDR3 is TGTGCCACCAGTGATGCCACACGGGGGGAGACCCAGTACTTC. This codes for CATSDATRGETQYF. The rearrangement joins TRBV24-1 to TRBJ2-5, with a possible D match to TRBD2 (6 bases). V was shortened by 3 bases and J by 5 bases, with 12 bases between the two germline ends. The CDR3 runs 14 residues. CDR1 is KGHDR, CDR2 SFDVKD, per germline.

V gene TRBV7-2 combines with J gene TRBJ1-6, with a tentative D call TRBD1 (6 bases). The CDR3 consists of 16 residues. Germline CDR1 and CDR2: SGHTA and FQGNSA. V was pared by 2 bases and J by 9 bases, with 17 bases between. The CDR3 is CASSLLWGQERSPLHF. Here the CDR3 DNA reads TGTGCCAGCAGCTTACTCTGGGGGCAGGAGCGTTCACCCCTCCACTTT.

The V gene is TRBV19, the J gene TRBJ1-5, with D uncertain. The germline V gene encodes CDR1 LNHDA and CDR2 SQIVND (reference sequence). The CDR3 is 15 amino acids. The germline V and J ends were trimmed by 1 base and 0 bases, with 7 bases remaining between them. The CDR3: CASSIGSYSNQPQHF. The CDR3, as DNA: TGTGCCAGTAGTATAGGCAGTTATAGCAATCAGCCCCAGCATTTT.

The rearrangement joins TRBV18 to TRBJ1-5; D gene unclear. The germline V gene encodes CDR1 KGHSH and CDR2 LQKENI. Trimming removed 2 bases from V and 4 bases from J, with 9 bases in between. The CDR3 loop spans 14 amino acids. CDR3 sequence: CASSPGETNQPQHF. CDR3 nucleotide sequence: TGTGCCAGCTCACCAGGGGAGACTAATCAGCCCCAGCATTTT.

The chain combines TRBV29-1 with TRBJ2-7, with D possibly being TRBD1 (5 bases). Germline V gives CDR1 SQVTM, CDR2 ANQGSEA. CDR3 length equals 15 residues. V was pared by 4 bases and J by 4 bases, with 20 bases between. The CDR3 reads CSVGWPGKAIYEQYF. The CDR3 DNA follows: TGCAGCGTTGGCTGGCCAGGGAAGGCCATTTACGAGCAGTACTTC.